This T cell receptor beta chain came from a study of cytomegalovirus exposure and HLA in healthy donors. In the study overall: It was reported in a later analysis that the roughly 120 validation repertoires used the same platform as the approximately 690 first-cohort repertoires.

On this clone: What it binds is not known.

Study-wide findings and caveats: TCR sequences were mostly rare, though some public TCRs occurred in many donors. The study listed around 150 cytomegalovirus-associated TCR beta chains.

J was trimmed by 4 bases and V by 6 bases; bases with no gene match: 6. The length of the CDR3 is 14 residues. Germline V gene data show CDR1 as MNHEY and CDR2 as SVGAGI. This table comes from immunoSEQ multiplex PCR, and its TCRdb copy is limited to in-frame clones, with some not included. The table has roughly 130,000 clones, roughly four fifths seen once; the top ten hold over 1.1%. This chain uses TRBV6-5 with TRBJ1-2; the match to TRBD1 covers 9 bases. This clonotype originated in a woman aged 25 to 39 in good health and CMV-seronegative. Sequencing was carried out using PBMCs. In DNA form, the CDR3 reads TGTGCCAGCAGCCGCATGGGACAGGGCTATGGCTACACCTTC. This codes for CASSRMGQGYGYTF.